This TCR beta chain was recovered during a study of T cell responses to AZD1222 COVID-19 vaccine. For the study at large: Pooled together were second doses at about 4 or about 12 weeks. Study results and caveats: The span of vaccine-associated CD4 TCRs extended across spike, with dominance at 160-218 and 743-854. The sample set comprised mostly white British donors with more females, and clonal diversity was possibly underestimated. Every sample of the repertoires postdated the peak T cell response.

Sequencing was performed with immunoSEQ multiplex PCR; in TCRdb, only in-frame clones are kept and a portion is missing. The sample contains under 100,000 clones, about 88% of which appear only once. Concerning this clone: The antigen remains unidentified.

Germline CDR1 LGHDT, CDR2 YNNKEL (reference sequence). This CDR3 is 15 amino acids long. V shed 4 bases, J shed 3 bases, and the junction held 7 bases outside the gene matches. The V call is TRBV3-1 (or the pseudogene TRBV3-2), the J call TRBJ1-2, with 8 bases lining up with TRBD1. This specimen was peripheral blood, taken on day 0 of AZD1222 vaccination. The sequence was obtained from an adult in good health. The CDR3 DNA follows: TGTGCCAGCAGCCTTTCAGGGGGCTCCGACTATGGCTACACCTTC. Protein sequence: CASSLSGGSDYGYTF.